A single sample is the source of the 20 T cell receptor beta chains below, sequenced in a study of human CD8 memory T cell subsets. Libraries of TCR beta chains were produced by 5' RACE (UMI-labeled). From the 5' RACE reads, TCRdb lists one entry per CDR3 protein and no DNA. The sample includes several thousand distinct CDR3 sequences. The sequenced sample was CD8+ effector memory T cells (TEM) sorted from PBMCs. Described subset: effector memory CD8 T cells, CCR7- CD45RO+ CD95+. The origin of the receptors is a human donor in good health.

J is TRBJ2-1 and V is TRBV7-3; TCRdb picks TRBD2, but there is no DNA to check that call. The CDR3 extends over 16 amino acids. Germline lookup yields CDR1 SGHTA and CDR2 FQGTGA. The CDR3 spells CASSFSGTSGSGEQFF.

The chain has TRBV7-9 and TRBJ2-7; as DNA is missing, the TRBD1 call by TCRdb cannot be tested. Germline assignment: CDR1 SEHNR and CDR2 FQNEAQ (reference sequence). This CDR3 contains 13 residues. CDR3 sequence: CASSPRQGEEQYF.

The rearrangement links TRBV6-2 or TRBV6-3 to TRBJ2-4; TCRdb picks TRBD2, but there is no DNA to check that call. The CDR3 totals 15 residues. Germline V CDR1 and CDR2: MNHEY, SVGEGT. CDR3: CASSYSGEGGNIQYF.

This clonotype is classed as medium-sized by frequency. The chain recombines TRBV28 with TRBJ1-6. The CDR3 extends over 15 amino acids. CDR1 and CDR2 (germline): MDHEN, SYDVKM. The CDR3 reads CASRPEGTYNSPLHF.

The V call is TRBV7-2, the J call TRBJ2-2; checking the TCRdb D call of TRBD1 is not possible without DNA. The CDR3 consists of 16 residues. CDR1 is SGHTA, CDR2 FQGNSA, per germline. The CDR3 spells CASSLTPGVYTGELFF.

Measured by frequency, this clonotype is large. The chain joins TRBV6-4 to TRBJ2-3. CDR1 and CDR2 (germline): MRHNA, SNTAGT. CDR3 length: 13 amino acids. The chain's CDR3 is CASSDEGTDTQYF.

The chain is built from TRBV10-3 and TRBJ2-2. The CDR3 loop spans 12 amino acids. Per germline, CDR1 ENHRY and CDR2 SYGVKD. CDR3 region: CAIRLGTGELFF.

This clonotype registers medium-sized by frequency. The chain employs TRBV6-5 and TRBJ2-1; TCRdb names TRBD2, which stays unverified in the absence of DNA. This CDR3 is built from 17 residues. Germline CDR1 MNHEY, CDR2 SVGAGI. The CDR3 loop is CASSTRSTSGSYNEQFF.

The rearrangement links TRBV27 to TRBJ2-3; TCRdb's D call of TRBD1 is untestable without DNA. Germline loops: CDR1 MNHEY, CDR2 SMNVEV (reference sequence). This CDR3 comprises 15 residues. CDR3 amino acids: CASSWGPVSTDTQYF.

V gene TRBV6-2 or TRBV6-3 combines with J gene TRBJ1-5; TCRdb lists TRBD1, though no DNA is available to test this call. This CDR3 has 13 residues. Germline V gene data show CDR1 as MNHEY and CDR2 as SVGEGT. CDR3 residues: CASADRDNQPQHF.

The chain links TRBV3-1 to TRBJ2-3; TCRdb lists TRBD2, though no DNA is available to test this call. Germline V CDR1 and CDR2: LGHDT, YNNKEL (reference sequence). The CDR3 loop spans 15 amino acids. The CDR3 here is CASSPSGRETDTQYF.

The CDR3 spells CASSRRPFGSDTQYF. J is TRBJ2-3 and V is TRBV14; with no DNA, the TCRdb D assignment of TRBD1 cannot be verified. The germline V gene encodes CDR1 SGHDN and CDR2 FVKESK. The CDR3 runs 15 residues.

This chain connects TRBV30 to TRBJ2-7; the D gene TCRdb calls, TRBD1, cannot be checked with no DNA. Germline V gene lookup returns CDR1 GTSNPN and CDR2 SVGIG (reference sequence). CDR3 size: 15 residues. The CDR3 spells CAWSAGTGPSYEQYF.

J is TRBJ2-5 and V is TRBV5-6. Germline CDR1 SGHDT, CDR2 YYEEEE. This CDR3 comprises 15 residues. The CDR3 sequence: CASSLGSTPQETQYF.

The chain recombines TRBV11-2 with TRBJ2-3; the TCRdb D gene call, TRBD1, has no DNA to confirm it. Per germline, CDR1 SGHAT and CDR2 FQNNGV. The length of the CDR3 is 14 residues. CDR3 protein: CASSYSGATDTQYF.

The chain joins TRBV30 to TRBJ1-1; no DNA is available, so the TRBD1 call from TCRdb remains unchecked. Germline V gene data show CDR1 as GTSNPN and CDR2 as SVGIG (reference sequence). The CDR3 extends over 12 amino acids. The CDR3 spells CAWTDRAPEAFF.

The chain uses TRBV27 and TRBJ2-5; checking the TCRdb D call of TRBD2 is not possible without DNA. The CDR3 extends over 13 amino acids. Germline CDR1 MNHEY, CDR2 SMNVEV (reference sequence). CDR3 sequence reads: CASSFGREGTQYF.

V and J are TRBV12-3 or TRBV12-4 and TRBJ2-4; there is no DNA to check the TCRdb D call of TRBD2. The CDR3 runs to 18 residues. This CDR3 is CASSLAPSGREERNIQYF.

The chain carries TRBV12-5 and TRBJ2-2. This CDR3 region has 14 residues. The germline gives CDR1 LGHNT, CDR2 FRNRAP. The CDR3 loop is CASGFGEDTGELFF.

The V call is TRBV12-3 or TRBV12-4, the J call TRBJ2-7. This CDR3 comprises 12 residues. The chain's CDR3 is CASSSLSYEQYF.